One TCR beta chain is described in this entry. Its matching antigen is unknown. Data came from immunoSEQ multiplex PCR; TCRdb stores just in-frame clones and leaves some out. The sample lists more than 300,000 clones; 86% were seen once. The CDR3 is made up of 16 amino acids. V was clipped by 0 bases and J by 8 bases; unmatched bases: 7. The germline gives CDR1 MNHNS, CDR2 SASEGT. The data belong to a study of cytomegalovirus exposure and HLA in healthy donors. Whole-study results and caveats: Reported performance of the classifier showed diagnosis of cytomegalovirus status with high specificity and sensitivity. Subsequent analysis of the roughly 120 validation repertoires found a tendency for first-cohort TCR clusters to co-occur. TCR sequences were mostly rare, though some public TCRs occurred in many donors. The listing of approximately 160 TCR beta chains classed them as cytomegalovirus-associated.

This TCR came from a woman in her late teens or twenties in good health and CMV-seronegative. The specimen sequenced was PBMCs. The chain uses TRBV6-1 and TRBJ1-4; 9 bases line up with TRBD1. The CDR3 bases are TGTGCCAGCAGTGAAGCGTCGGGACAGGGATTGGAAAAACTGTTTTTT. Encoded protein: CASSEASGQGLEKLFF.